This T cell receptor beta chain was obtained from a study of blood T cell repertoires in COVID-19. Study details: From the United States, Italy and Spain came samples of acute and convalescent COVID-19. Sample material is recorded as cDNA or gDNA derived from T cells, B-cell-depleted T cells, or PBMCs.

Per the original data handling: Reference gene primers were amplified, and this amplification served to estimate nucleated cell counts. Profiling relied on immunoSEQ multiplex PCR, and the TCRdb table lists in-frame clones only, not all of them. V and J calls and clone size come straight from that table; D and trimming were deduced from the DNA. In the table there are roughly 260,000 clones, about 87% of which are singletons. From germline, CDR1 is MNHEY and CDR2 SMNVEV (reference sequence). V lost 11 bases, J lost 7 bases, and 10 bases stayed unmatched. This CDR3 has 13 residues. This rearrangement joins TRBV27 to TRBJ2-1; 8 bases are a match to TRBD1. Sequencing was carried out using peripheral blood. This sequence originates from a man aged 60-69 years who had recovered from COVID-19. The CDR3 here is CAASRGQVNEQFF. DNA for the CDR3: TGTGCCGCCTCAAGGGGACAGGTGAATGAGCAGTTCTTC.